The clone carrying this TCR beta chain was seen at least ten times. Antigen unknown. The data belong to a study of response to subunit inactivated influenza vaccine. Broader study findings: Each seasonal influenza vaccination, the authors suggested, recruits few new T cells.

TCRdb reprocessed the RT-PCR reads with MiXCR, giving one entry per CDR3 protein. Counted here are around 300,000 distinct CDR3 sequences, roughly 22% occurring once; the ten biggest clones make up around a tenth. This CDR3 contains 13 residues. CDR1 is SGHRS and CDR2 is YFSETQ in the germline V gene. Trimming took 0 bases from V and 3 from J, leaving 5 bases between them. The rearrangement joins TRBV5-1 to TRBJ2-3; D gene ambiguous. This sequence was found in a man between 50 and 69 years old who received an inactivated influenza vaccine. Sequences were derived from PBMCs from blood, sampled 21 months after vaccination. The CDR3 protein is CASSLVTTDTQYF. DNA for the CDR3: TGCGCCAGCAGCTTGGTAACGACAGATACGCAGTATTTT.